This TCR beta chain came from a study of control samples from healthy donors and cancer patients. Sequencing used immunoSEQ multiplex PCR; TCRdb keeps in-frame clones, though not all of them. The table lists about 160,000 clones, 94% of them singletons. V lost 7 bases and J 2 bases, leaving 9 bases between the germline ends. This CDR3 has 13 residues. CDR1 is KGHSH, CDR2 LQKENI, per germline. This TCR came from a woman aged 40-49 years in good health. V usage is TRBV18 and J usage is TRBJ2-1, with D possibly being TRBD2 (6 bases). Material for sequencing was blood. The CDR3 sequence: CASWASAYNEQFF. As DNA, the CDR3 is TGTGCCAGCTGGGCTAGCGCCTACAATGAGCAGTTCTTC.